The TCR beta chain under discussion was sequenced for a study of blood T cell repertoires in COVID-19 (dated by TCRdb to the early 2020s). As for the study more broadly: Samples covering the acute and convalescent phases of COVID-19 were provided by collaborators in the United States, Italy and Spain. A freely available public database, intended as a resource for researchers studying the immune response to SARS-CoV-2, is where the repertoires were released. The samples were drawn from the first 160 participants of the ongoing ImmuneRACE study and from 1,200 or so subjects provided by 6 global collaborators. The material from the prospective study consisted of cDNA or gDNA derived from T cells, B-cell-depleted T cells, or PBMCs. Sample metadata almost always included a de-identified subject ID, COVID-19 status, age in years and sex. Subjects who had been exposed to COVID-19, were actively infected with it, or had recovered from it provided the deeply sampled blood TCRbeta repertoires that made up the dataset. Where HLA class I and class II types were available, the types were taken from metadata supplied by the sample provider, not from assay-based typing. Study-wide conclusions, independent of this receptor: How much clinical and demographic metadata was included differed by source and by participant, and the metadata was provided uncurated.

With respect to this clone: Its antigen specificity is not known. Base qualities are not at hand, and no much larger clone is one base apart.

Trimming takes 1 base from V and 4 bases from J, and the germline ends sit 5 bases apart. Including cysteine and phenylalanine, the CDR3 has 13 amino acids. Only the CDR3 portion is preserved as DNA: 39 bases, with reading frame beginning at the first base. CDR1 is given as SEHNR and CDR2 as FQNEAQ, both from the germline V gene (reference sequence). TCRbeta CDR3 regions were amplified from genomic DNA using the immunoSEQ Assay, a bias-controlled multiplex PCR. The study's own analysis went as follows. The number of nucleated cells in each sample was estimated from the amplification of reference gene primers within the assay. Sequence reads were collapsed and filtered to measure the absolute abundance of every unique TCRbeta CDR3 rearrangement. Productive Simpson clonality was computed per sample as the square root of Simpson's diversity index over productive rearrangements. In its TCRdb copy, this immuneACCESS table keeps in-frame sequences only and misses some clones. Where compared with another copy, unresolved V genes explain less than half of these, and the others have no known cause. V and J calls and clone size are given by that table; D and trimming were obtained from the DNA. The sample table records 130,000 or so clones; around 84% of these occur just once. Together, the top ten hold 2% to 2.5% of the sample.

Enrolling through a virtual design, the prospective study's participants ranged in age from roughly 18 to 90 years and lived across around 25 United States geographic areas. In the prospective study, participants were assigned to cohorts based on the clinical history participants reported in a screening survey and a study questionnaire. Mobile phlebotomists in the prospective study collected whole blood, serum and a nasopharyngeal or oropharyngeal swab from every participant. Prospective study participants could optionally give additional blood draws and questionnaires over a roughly 2-month period. Blood samples from the prospective study were shipped frozen or at room temperature prior to DNA extraction.

This receptor chain uses TRBV7-9 and TRBJ1-3, with the D gene not clear enough to name. The sequencing sample was made of PBMCs or T cells enriched from blood (not recorded which). The sequence came from a man in his forties with acute COVID-19. The CDR3 reads as follows: CASSLGAGNTIYF. The nucleotides read TGTGCCAGCAGCTTAGGGGCGGGAAACACCATATATTTT.